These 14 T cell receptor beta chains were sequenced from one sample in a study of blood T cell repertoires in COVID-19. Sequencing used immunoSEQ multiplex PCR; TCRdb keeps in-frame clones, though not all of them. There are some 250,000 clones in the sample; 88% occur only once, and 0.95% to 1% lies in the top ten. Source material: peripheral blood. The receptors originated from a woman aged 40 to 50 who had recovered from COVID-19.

The CDR3 region is CAWSLGPQGEQFF. DNA for the CDR3: TGTGCCTGGAGTCTAGGCCCACAGGGAGAGCAGTTCTTC. The rearrangement uses TRBV30 and TRBJ2-1, with D possibly TRBD1 on 6 matching bases. This CDR3 has 13 residues. V lost 2 bases and J 10 bases, leaving 15 bases between the germline ends. Germline V CDR1 and CDR2: GTSNPN, SVGIG (reference sequence).

The CDR3 DNA reads TGCGCCAGTGGAACTAGCGACCTGAGGGATGAGCAGTTCTTC. Protein product: CASGTSDLRDEQFF. The genes are TRBV10-2 and TRBJ2-1, with TRBD2 matching over 7 bases. The V gene's germline CDR1 is WSHSY and CDR2 SAAADI. V dropped 9 bases and J dropped 8; count of bases not matched to a gene: 13. The CDR3 spans 14 residues.

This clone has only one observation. This CDR3 is CASSLGASGRTDTQYF. The CDR3 DNA follows: TGCGCCAGCAGCTTGGGGGCTAGCGGGCGCACAGATACGCAGTATTTT. The chain recombines TRBV5-1 with TRBJ2-3; TRBD2 matches at 8 bases. Germline CDR1 SGHRS, CDR2 YFSETQ. J was trimmed by 1 base and V by 0 bases; bases with no gene match: 4. CDR3 length: 16 amino acids.

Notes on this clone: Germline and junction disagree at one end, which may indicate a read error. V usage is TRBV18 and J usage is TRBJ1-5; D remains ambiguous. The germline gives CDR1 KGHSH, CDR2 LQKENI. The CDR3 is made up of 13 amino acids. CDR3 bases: TGTGCCAGTTCACGTGGCACAGATCAGCCCCAGCATTTT. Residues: CASSRGTDQPQHF.

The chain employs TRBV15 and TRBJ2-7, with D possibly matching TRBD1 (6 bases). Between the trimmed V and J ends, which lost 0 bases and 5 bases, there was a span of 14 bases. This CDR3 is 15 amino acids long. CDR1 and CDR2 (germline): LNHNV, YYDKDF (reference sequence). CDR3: CATSRDGQGFHEQYF. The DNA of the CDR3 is TGTGCCACCAGCAGAGATGGGCAGGGGTTCCACGAGCAGTACTTC.

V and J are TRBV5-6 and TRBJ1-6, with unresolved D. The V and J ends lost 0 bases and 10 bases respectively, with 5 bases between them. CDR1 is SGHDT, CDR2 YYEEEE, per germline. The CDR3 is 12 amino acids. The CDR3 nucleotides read TGTGCCAGCAGCTTGGGGCACTCACCCCTCCACTTT. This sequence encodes CASSLGHSPLHF.

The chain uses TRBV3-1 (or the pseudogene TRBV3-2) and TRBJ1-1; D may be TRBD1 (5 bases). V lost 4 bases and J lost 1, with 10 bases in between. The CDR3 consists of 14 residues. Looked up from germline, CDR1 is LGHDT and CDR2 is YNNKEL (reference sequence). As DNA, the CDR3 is TGTGCCAGCAGCCCGCTGGGGGGGAACACTGAAGCTTTCTTT. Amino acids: CASSPLGGNTEAFF.

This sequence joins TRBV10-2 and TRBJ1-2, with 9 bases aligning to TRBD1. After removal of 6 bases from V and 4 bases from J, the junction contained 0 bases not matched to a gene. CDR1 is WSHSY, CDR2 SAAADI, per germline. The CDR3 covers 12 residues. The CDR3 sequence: CASRTGGYGYTF. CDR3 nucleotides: TGCGCCAGCAGGACAGGGGGCTATGGCTACACCTTC.

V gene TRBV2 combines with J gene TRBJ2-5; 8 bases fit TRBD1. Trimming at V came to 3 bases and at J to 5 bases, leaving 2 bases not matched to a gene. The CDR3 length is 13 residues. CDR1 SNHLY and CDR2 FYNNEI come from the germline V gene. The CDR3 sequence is CASSDRGRETQYF. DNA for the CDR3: TGTGCCAGCAGTGACAGGGGGCGGGAGACCCAGTACTTC.

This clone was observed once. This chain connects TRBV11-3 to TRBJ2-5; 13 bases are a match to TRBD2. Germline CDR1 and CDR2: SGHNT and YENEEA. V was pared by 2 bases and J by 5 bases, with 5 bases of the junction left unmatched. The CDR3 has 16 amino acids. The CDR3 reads CASSLTSGRASETQYF. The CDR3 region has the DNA TGTGCCAGCAGCTTAACTAGCGGGAGGGCCTCGGAGACCCAGTACTTC.

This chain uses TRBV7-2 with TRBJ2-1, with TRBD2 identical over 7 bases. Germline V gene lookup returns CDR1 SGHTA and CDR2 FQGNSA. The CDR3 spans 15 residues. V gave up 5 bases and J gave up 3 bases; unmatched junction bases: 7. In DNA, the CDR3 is TGTGCCAGCAGCCGGACCGGGACTAACTACAATGAGCAGTTCTTC. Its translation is CASSRTGTNYNEQFF. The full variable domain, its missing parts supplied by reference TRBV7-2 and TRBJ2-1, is GAGVSQSPSNKVTEKGKDVELRCDPISGHTALYWYRQSLGQGLEFLIYFQGNSAPDKSGLPSDRFSAERTGGSVSTLTIQRTQQEDSAVYLCASSRTGTNYNEQFFGPGTRLTVL.

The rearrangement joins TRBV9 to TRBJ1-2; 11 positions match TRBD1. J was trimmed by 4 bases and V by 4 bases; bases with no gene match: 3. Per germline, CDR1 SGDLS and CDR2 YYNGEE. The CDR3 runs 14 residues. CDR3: CASSTGQGAYGYTF. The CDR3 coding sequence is TGTGCCAGCAGCACAGGACAGGGGGCCTATGGCTACACCTTC.

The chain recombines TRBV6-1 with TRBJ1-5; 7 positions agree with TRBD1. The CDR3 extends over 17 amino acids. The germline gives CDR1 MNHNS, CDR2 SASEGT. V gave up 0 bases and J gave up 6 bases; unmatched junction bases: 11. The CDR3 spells CASSEASGQGVGQPQHF. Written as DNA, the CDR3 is TGTGCCAGCAGTGAAGCGTCGGGTCAGGGGGTGGGTCAGCCCCAGCATTTT.

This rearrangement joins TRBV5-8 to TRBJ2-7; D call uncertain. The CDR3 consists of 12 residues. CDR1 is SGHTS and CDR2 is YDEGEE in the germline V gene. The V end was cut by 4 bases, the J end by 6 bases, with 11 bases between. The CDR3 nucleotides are TGTGCCAGCAGCCCTAGTCCCCTCGAGCAGTACTTC. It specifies CASSPSPLEQYF.